This T cell receptor beta chain came from a study of blood T cell repertoires in COVID-19. As for the study in general: The origin of the acute and convalescent COVID-19 samples was the United States, Italy and Spain.

TCRdb's copy holds only in-frame clones and misses some; the assay was immunoSEQ multiplex PCR. The table has under 350,000 clones, roughly nine tenths seen once. Enrolled through a virtual design, the participants were between roughly 18 and 95 years of age and came from about two dozen US areas. The study assigned cohorts using participant-reported clinical history. The CDR3 runs 14 residues. V was cut by 4 bases and J by 4 bases, with 14 bases left in between. Germline CDR1 SGHNT, CDR2 YYREEE (reference sequence). This clone is classed as medium-sized (0.01 to 0.1%). The sequenced sample was PBMCs or T cells enriched from blood (not recorded which). The sequence derives from a woman between 18 and 30 years old who had recovered from COVID-19. This chain links TRBV5-4 with TRBJ1-2; unclear D gene. CDR3 sequence: CASSNEERRYGYTF. The CDR3 bases are TGTGCCAGCAGCAACGAGGAACGACGCTATGGCTACACCTTC. The variable domain in full, with the rest retrieved from reference TRBV5-4 and TRBJ1-2, is ETGVTQSPTHLIKTRGQQVTLRCSSQSGHNTVSWYQQALGQGPQFIFQYYREEENGRGNFPPRFSGLQFPNYSSELNVNALELDDSALYLCASSNEERRYGYTFGSGTRLTVV.